The next 31 T cell receptor beta chains were all read from a single sample in a study of T cell changes during pregnancy in multiple sclerosis. Repertoires were generated with immunoSEQ multiplex PCR, while TCRdb's copy carries only in-frame clones and drops some. The profile shows about 38,000 clones, 94% of them singletons. Sequences were derived from CD4+ T cells from peripheral blood mononuclear cells, sampled in the second trimester of pregnancy. These receptors originate from a female donor with multiple sclerosis, enrolled in a pregnancy study.

This chain joins TRBV7-3 and TRBJ2-1, with D possibly TRBD2 on 6 matching bases. The CDR3 is made up of 16 amino acids. Germline values: CDR1 SGHTA, CDR2 FQGTGA. Trimming left V 2 bases short and J 4 bases short, with 15 bases between. This CDR3 is CASSLSSSVGYNEQFF. The CDR3 DNA follows: TGTGCCAGCAGCTTATCCTCTAGCGTGGGATACAATGAGCAGTTCTTC.

The chain combines TRBV6-4 with TRBJ2-3; 10 bases line up with TRBD2. J lost 8 bases, V lost 3 bases, and 5 bases had no gene match. The CDR3 covers 14 residues. The germline V gene has CDR1 MRHNA and CDR2 SNTAGT. The CDR3 DNA reads TGTGCCAGCAGTGAGGCTAGCGGGAGCGGTACGCAGTATTTT. It translates to CASSEASGSGTQYF.

The rearrangement joins TRBV7-3 to TRBJ1-5; tentative D call: TRBD1 (5 bases). The germline V gene encodes CDR1 SGHTA and CDR2 FQGTGA. V was trimmed by 5 bases and J by 0 bases, leaving 11 bases between them. CDR3 length: 15 residues. CDR3 DNA sequence: TGTGCCAGCAGCCCCTCGGGGGGTAGCAATCAGCCCCAGCATTTT. The encoded protein is CASSPSGGSNQPQHF.

The chain recombines TRBV30 with TRBJ1-4; D perhaps matches TRBD1 (5 bases). Germline V gene lookup returns CDR1 GTSNPN and CDR2 SVGIG (reference sequence). The CDR3 has 14 amino acids. V was pared by 3 bases and J by 4 bases, with 12 bases between. This chain's CDR3 is CAWSRTGSNEKLFF. CDR3 nucleotide sequence: TGTGCCTGGAGCCGAACAGGAAGTAATGAAAAACTGTTTTTT.

Only one count was recorded for this clone. The chain has TRBV2 and TRBJ1-2; D is possibly TRBD1 (5 bases). V was shortened by 5 bases and J by 5 bases, with 15 bases between the two germline ends. The CDR3 runs 14 residues. CDR1 and CDR2 from the germline V gene are SNHLY and FYNNEI. CDR3 sequence: CASSPAGGGYGYTF. CDR3 nucleotide sequence: TGTGCCAGCAGTCCAGCCGGGGGTGGATATGGCTACACCTTC.

The V and J genes are TRBV11-2 and TRBJ1-5; no clear D gene. CDR3 length: 13 residues. The V gene lost 4 bases and the J gene lost 3 bases, with 7 bases spanning the gap. Germline-derived CDR1 and CDR2 are SGHAT and FQNNGV. The CDR3, as DNA: TGTGCCAGCAGCTCCGCGGCCAATCAGCCCCAGCATTTT. It codes for CASSSAANQPQHF. Drawing the rest from reference TRBV11-2 and TRBJ1-5, the complete variable domain is EAGVAQSPRYKIIEKRQSVAFWCNPISGHATLYWYQQILGQGPKLLIQFQNNGVVDDSQLPKDRFSAERLKGVDSTLKIQPAKLEDSAVYLCASSSAANQPQHFGDGTRLSIL.

This sequence joins TRBV27 and TRBJ1-1; TRBD1 aligns across 7 bases. V lost 6 bases, J lost 1 base, and 11 bases stayed unmatched. The CDR3 is 16 amino acids. Germline CDR1 and CDR2: MNHEY and SMNVEV (reference sequence). The CDR3 loop is CASSTGAGAWNTEAFF. Here the CDR3 DNA reads TGTGCCAGCAGCACAGGGGCAGGGGCGTGGAACACTGAAGCTTTCTTT.

The chain carries TRBV9 and TRBJ1-4; weak D call: TRBD1 (5 bases). Trimming shortened V by 4 bases and J by 4 bases, and 14 bases separated the two germline ends. CDR1 and CDR2 (germline): SGDLS, YYNGEE. CDR3 length equals 15 residues. The CDR3 DNA follows: TGTGCCAGCAGCACCTCAGGGTTCGGTAATGAAAAACTGTTTTTT. Its protein product is CASSTSGFGNEKLFF.

The table lists this clone with a few counts. V gene TRBV7-9 combines with J gene TRBJ1-2; 7 bases are shared with TRBD1. Trimming cost V 5 bases and J 3 bases; bases outside gene matches: 12. Per germline, CDR1 SEHNR and CDR2 FQNEAQ (reference sequence). This CDR3 is built from 16 residues. The CDR3 spells CASSLGGVQGDYGYTF. The DNA of the CDR3 is TGTGCCAGCAGCCTCGGAGGAGTCCAGGGGGACTATGGCTACACCTTC.

The chain employs TRBV7-3 and TRBJ2-1, with 10 bases identical to TRBD2. CDR3 size: 16 residues. From germline, CDR1 is SGHTA and CDR2 FQGTGA. V was pared by 5 bases and J by 3 bases, with 7 bases of the junction left unmatched. The CDR3 protein is CASSSTGTSVYNEQFF. DNA for the CDR3: TGTGCCAGCAGCAGTACCGGGACTAGCGTCTACAATGAGCAGTTCTTC.

In DNA form, the CDR3 reads TGTGCCAGCAGTGAGGGCCGTCGAGACATTCAGTACTTC. Its translation: CASSEGRRDIQYF. The genes are TRBV28 and TRBJ2-4; tentatively, D is TRBD2 (5 bases). V was clipped by 5 bases and J by 8 bases, with 13 bases between them. Germline V gene lookup returns CDR1 MDHEN and CDR2 SYDVKM. This CDR3 comprises 13 residues. The full variable domain, with the rest looked up from reference TRBV28 and TRBJ2-4, is DVKVTQSSRYLVKRTGEKVFLECVQDMDHENMFWYRQDPGLGLRLIYFSYDVKMKEKGDIPEGYSVSREKKERFSLILESASTNQTSMYLCASSEGRRDIQYFGAGTRLSVL.

The chain has TRBV14 and TRBJ2-3; 8 bases align to TRBD1. The CDR3 loop spans 16 amino acids. Germline values: CDR1 SGHDN, CDR2 FVKESK. The ends lost 0 bases at V and 4 bases at J; junction bases unmatched: 6. CDR3 nucleotide sequence: TGTGCCAGCAGCCAAGACGGCAGGGGGCGGGCAGATACGCAGTATTTT. This sequence encodes CASSQDGRGRADTQYF.

This chain joins TRBV7-9 and TRBJ1-1, with 7 nucleotides matching TRBD1. CDR1 is SEHNR and CDR2 is FQNEAQ in the germline V gene (reference sequence). The CDR3 is 14 amino acids. With 4 bases clipped from V and 0 bases from J, the junction kept 2 bases outside the gene matches. In DNA form, the CDR3 reads TGTGCCAGCAGCTCGGGACAGATGAACACTGAAGCTTTCTTT. This translates into CASSSGQMNTEAFF.

The chain carries TRBV6-4 and TRBJ2-1; 11 bases map to TRBD2. This CDR3 spans 15 amino acids. Trimming removed 0 bases from V and 6 bases from J; junction bases left unmatched: 1. Germline V gene data show CDR1 as MRHNA and CDR2 as SNTAGT. The CDR3 bases are TGTGCCAGCAGTGACTCTAGCGGGGGGGCCAATGAGCAGTTCTTC. This gives the protein CASSDSSGGANEQFF.

This clone was recorded only once. J is TRBJ2-6 and V is TRBV2, with D perhaps matching TRBD1 (5 bases). Germline CDR1 and CDR2: SNHLY and FYNNEI. V was cut by 4 bases and J by 5 bases, with 12 bases left in between. CDR3 length equals 15 residues. The DNA of the CDR3 is TGTGCCAGCAGTGTAGGGCAGGGCCGGGCCAACGTCCTGACTTTC. Amino acid sequence: CASSVGQGRANVLTF.

The CDR3 nucleotides are TGCGCCAGCAGCCAAGAAGGGGGAAGACCTTCCTACGAGCAGTACTTC. Amino acids: CASSQEGGRPSYEQYF. The V call is TRBV4-1, the J call TRBJ2-7, with D perhaps matching TRBD1 (6 bases). Per the germline V gene, CDR1 is MGHRA and CDR2 is YSYEKL. The length of the CDR3 is 16 residues. Between the trimmed V and J ends, which lost 0 bases and 1 base, there was a span of 13 bases.

The V call is TRBV5-4, the J call TRBJ2-3; 8 nucleotides line up with TRBD2. This CDR3 contains 14 residues. V lost 4 bases and J lost 4; bases outside the gene matches: 5. Germline V gene lookup returns CDR1 SGHNT and CDR2 YYREEE (reference sequence). Written as DNA, the CDR3 is TGTGCCAGCAGCCAGCCTAGCGGGTCAGATACGCAGTATTTT. Residues: CASSQPSGSDTQYF.

The chain links TRBV6-5 to TRBJ1-3; D may be TRBD1 (5 bases). CDR1 and CDR2 from the germline V gene are MNHEY and SVGAGI. This CDR3 contains 15 residues. V lost 0 bases to trimming and J lost 1 base, with 7 bases between them. CDR3 DNA: TGTGCCAGCAGTTACTCCAGGGATTCTGGAAACACCATATATTTT. Residues: CASSYSRDSGNTIYF.

The chain employs TRBV18 and TRBJ2-5; D perhaps matches TRBD2 (6 bases). CDR1 and CDR2 from the germline V gene are KGHSH and LQKENI. This CDR3 comprises 13 residues. V gave up 4 bases and J gave up 2 bases, with 8 bases separating them. CDR3 loop: CASSRGGQETQYF. CDR3 bases: TGTGCCAGCTCACGGGGAGGACAAGAGACCCAGTACTTC.

The V call is TRBV29-1, the J call TRBJ2-1, with 10 positions matching TRBD2. CDR3 length: 15 residues. Unmatched junction bases numbered 10, after V lost 7 bases and J lost 4 bases. CDR1 and CDR2 (germline): SQVTM, ANQGSEA. The CDR3 nucleotides read TGCAGCGGTCGGGGACTAGCGCAAGGTTACAATGAGCAGTTCTTC. Protein sequence: CSGRGLAQGYNEQFF.

The rearrangement joins TRBV6-6 to TRBJ2-1; 7 nucleotides line up with TRBD2. Trimming at V came to 3 bases and at J to 4 bases, leaving 9 bases not matched to a gene. The germline CDR1 and CDR2 sequences are MNHNY and SVGAGI (reference sequence). This CDR3 comprises 16 residues. The CDR3 sequence is CASSYRRPSGYNEQFF. In DNA, the CDR3 is TGTGCCAGCAGTTATCGTCGGCCTAGCGGTTACAATGAGCAGTTCTTC.

The rearrangement joins TRBV9 to TRBJ2-1; 15 bases line up with TRBD2. Trimming at V came to 4 bases and at J to 3 bases, leaving 8 bases not matched to a gene. The germline V gene encodes CDR1 SGDLS and CDR2 YYNGEE. This CDR3 is built from 18 residues. The CDR3 DNA follows: TGTGCCAGCAGCCAAGGACTAGCGGGGGGGCAGGGCTACAATGAGCAGTTCTTC. Its translation is CASSQGLAGGQGYNEQFF.

The chain recombines TRBV7-3 with TRBJ2-7; D may be TRBD1 (5 bases). CDR1 and CDR2 (germline): SGHTA, FQGTGA. V was pared by 5 bases and J by 5 bases, with 16 bases between. The CDR3 loop spans 14 amino acids. CDR3 in amino acids: CASSRDSRGDEQYF. In DNA form, the CDR3 reads TGTGCCAGCAGCCGAGACAGTCGAGGCGACGAGCAGTACTTC.

The chain links TRBV2 to TRBJ2-5; TRBD1 might be the D (6 bases). The CDR3 contains 13 residues. V was trimmed by 8 bases and J by 1 base, leaving 11 bases between them. CDR1 and CDR2 (germline): SNHLY, FYNNEI. CDR3 region: CASLGGAQETQYF. CDR3 in DNA: TGTGCCAGCCTAGGGGGAGCCCAAGAGACCCAGTACTTC.

CDR3 sequence reads: CARLGGTTGQPQHF. In DNA, the CDR3 is TGTGCCAGGTTAGGGGGCACTACGGGGCAGCCCCAGCATTTT. The chain joins TRBV9 to TRBJ1-5; 7 positions agree with TRBD1. This CDR3 is built from 14 residues. The ends lost 8 bases at V and 7 bases at J; junction bases unmatched: 12. CDR1 and CDR2 from the germline V gene are SGDLS and YYNGEE.

This chain connects TRBV9 to TRBJ1-1, with D unclear. Trimming cost V 4 bases and J 5 bases, with 15 bases left between them. This CDR3 is built from 14 residues. Germline V gives CDR1 SGDLS, CDR2 YYNGEE. CDR3 residues: CASSYLGGVTEAFF. Here the CDR3 DNA reads TGTGCCAGCAGCTACCTGGGAGGTGTGACTGAAGCTTTCTTT.

The rearrangement joins TRBV7-3 to TRBJ2-3; TRBD2 matches at 13 bases. Germline V gives CDR1 SGHTA, CDR2 FQGTGA. This CDR3 spans 16 amino acids. Losses at the gene ends were 4 bases for V and 2 bases for J; bases not matched to a gene: 3. The CDR3 sequence: CASSSGLAGITDTQYF. The CDR3 region has the DNA TGTGCCAGCAGCTCGGGACTAGCGGGGATCACAGATACGCAGTATTTT.

This clone appeared a single time. The chain has TRBV5-1 and TRBJ2-7, with a possible D match to TRBD2 (6 bases). V lost 4 bases and J 4 bases, leaving 33 bases between the germline ends. The germline V gene has CDR1 SGHRS and CDR2 YFSETQ. This CDR3 comprises 20 residues. The CDR3 sequence: CASSRGGVGVIDGRTYEQYF. Written as DNA, the CDR3 is TGCGCCAGCAGCCGCGGCGGGGTAGGAGTAATTGACGGAAGAACTTACGAGCAGTACTTC.

This sequence joins TRBV7-9 and TRBJ2-1, with 7 bases aligning to TRBD2. Germline CDR1 reads SEHNR; CDR2 reads FQNEAQ (reference sequence). J gave up 1 base and V 4 bases, and 10 bases lay outside the gene matches. There are 17 residues in the CDR3. CDR3: CASSSNRLAHSYNEQFF. CDR3 bases: TGTGCCAGCAGCTCAAACAGACTAGCCCATTCCTACAATGAGCAGTTCTTC.

J is TRBJ1-2 and V is TRBV19; 7 nucleotides agree with TRBD1. The CDR3 length is 14 residues. The germline V gene encodes CDR1 LNHDA and CDR2 SQIVND (reference sequence). The V segment lost 4 bases and the J segment 5 bases; nucleotides outside the gene matches: 7. CDR3 DNA sequence: TGTGCCAGTAGTAACCCCGCAGGGGGTTATGGCTACACCTTC. This encodes CASSNPAGGYGYTF.

The rearrangement links TRBV27 to TRBJ2-6; 7 nucleotides align to TRBD1. The CDR3 length is 18 residues. Germline lookup yields CDR1 MNHEY and CDR2 SMNVEV (reference sequence). V lost 6 bases to trimming and J lost 1 base; unmatched junction nucleotides: 12. CDR3 DNA sequence: TGTGCCAGCAGCCCCGACAGGGCGTTAGCGTCTGGGGCCAACGTCCTGACTTTC. Protein: CASSPDRALASGANVLTF.